These T cell receptor beta chains were read from a single sample in a study of shared clonotypes between healthy human individuals. Clones were sequenced by immunoSEQ multiplex PCR, and TCRdb holds only the in-frame ones, with some missing. The sample shows around 2.5 million clones, 90% to 95% of them seen only once. Sequencing was carried out using naive CD4+ T cells from PBMCs. Receptor source: a man between 18 and 35 years old in good health. Some clones in this sample may be carry-over from other donors' samples. The conserved cysteine and the conserved F or W are not part of the CDR3 here. Fields, in order: V gene, J gene, CDR3 protein.

TRBV5-1,TRBJ2-1,ASSWDPRNEQF
TRBV14,TRBJ2-2,ASSQTGAQFTGELF
TRBV29-1,TRBJ2-5,SVCRDYQETQY
TRBV7-2,TRBJ2-4,ASSKQGVENIQY
TRBV28,TRBJ2-7,ASSARVEDEQY
TRBV27,TRBJ2-7,ASSPRRGAPYEQY
TRBV27,TRBJ2-7,ASSLSQTYEQY
TRBV27,TRBJ1-2,ASSLLRSGREKAGGYGYT
TRBV2,TRBJ2-3,ASSEAPPGWGTDTQY
TRBV7-9,TRBJ2-7,AIQAGQSYEQY
TRBV7-9,TRBJ2-3,ASSFSESGRANTDTQY
TRBV7-2,TRBJ1-2,ASSLEHRAPTGYT
TRBV5-1,TRBJ2-5,ASSPRPTGETQY
TRBV4-2,TRBJ2-2,ASSQDIAYATGELF
TRBV7-3,TRBJ2-2,ASSLAPRTPNTGELF
TRBV7-2,TRBJ1-3,ASNIGGGNTIY
TRBV30,TRBJ2-5,AWRTSGRETQY
TRBV5-8,TRBJ2-3,ASTPSGAYTQY
TRBV5-6,TRBJ2-7,ASSLRQIVSYEQY
TRBV2,TRBJ2-5,ASRAGTGSRQETQY
TRBV25-1,TRBJ2-7,ASSDKGPRGFYEQY
TRBV9,TRBJ2-7,ASSKDPYSYEQY
TRBV28,TRBJ2-2,ASSFIDRSNTGELF
TRBV5-1,TRBJ2-7,ASSLGGTGTYEQY
TRBV25-1,TRBJ2-2,ASHPGDRDAGELF
TRBV7-3,TRBJ2-1,ASSLLTASNEQF
TRBV5-1,TRBJ1-2,ASSLEGLIYGYT
TRBV2,TRBJ1-5,ASWRDRGLPNQPQH
TRBV7-9,TRBJ2-5,ASSLTGTGAQETQY
TRBV6-1,TRBJ1-5,ASSEAPQTGFNQPQH
TRBV18,TRBJ1-5,ASSRDRVGNQPQH
TRBV28,TRBJ1-1,ASRGQGQSTEAF
TRBV30,TRBJ2-2,AWNEGSTGELF
TRBV2,TRBJ1-6,ASSRLGSPLH
TRBV19,TRBJ2-5,ASRAGGGQETQY
TRBV4-1,TRBJ2-1,ASSLGIAREQF
TRBV27,TRBJ1-3,ASSPAGTASSGNTIY
TRBV28,TRBJ1-4,ASRAGGRYEKLF
TRBV25-1,TRBJ1-3,ASSTLRSGNTIY
TRBV28,TRBJ2-2,ASSSPAGTNYTGELF
TRBV4-3,TRBJ1-1,ASSQGARDTEAF
TRBV28,TRBJ1-3,ASSSTWGDSSGNTIY
TRBV28,TRBJ1-1,ASSLRSPDTEAF
TRBV18,TRBJ1-6,ASSRDSYSPLH
TRBV4-2,TRBJ1-4,ASSQHPIANEKLF
TRBV7-2,TRBJ2-7,ASSPAVREQY
TRBV5-8,TRBJ2-7,ASSQNRGSYEQY
TRBV29-1,TRBJ2-5,SVGPVQETQY
TRBV4-1,TRBJ2-1,ASSQERQGLPSSSYNEQF
TRBV29-1,-,SVRQGSSYEQY
TRBV28,TRBJ2-5,ASSFLAGGPETQY
TRBV5-1,TRBJ1-2,ASSSRQGAPYGYT